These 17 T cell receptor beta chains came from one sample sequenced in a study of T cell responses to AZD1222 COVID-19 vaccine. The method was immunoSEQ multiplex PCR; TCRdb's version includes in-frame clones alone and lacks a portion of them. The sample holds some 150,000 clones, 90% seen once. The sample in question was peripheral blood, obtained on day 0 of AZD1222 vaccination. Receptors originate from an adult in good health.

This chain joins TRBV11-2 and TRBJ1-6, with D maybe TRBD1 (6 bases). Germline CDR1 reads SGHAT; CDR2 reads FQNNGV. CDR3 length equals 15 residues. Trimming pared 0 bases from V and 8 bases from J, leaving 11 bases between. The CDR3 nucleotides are TGTGCCAGCAGCTTAGAAGCAGGGGCAGATTCACCCCTCCACTTT. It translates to CASSLEAGADSPLHF.

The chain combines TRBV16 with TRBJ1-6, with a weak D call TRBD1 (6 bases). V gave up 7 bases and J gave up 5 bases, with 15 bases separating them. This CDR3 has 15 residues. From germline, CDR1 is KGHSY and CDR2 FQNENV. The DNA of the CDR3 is TGTGCCAGCACCCTAGATTGGGGGCATAATTCACCCCTCCACTTT. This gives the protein CASTLDWGHNSPLHF.

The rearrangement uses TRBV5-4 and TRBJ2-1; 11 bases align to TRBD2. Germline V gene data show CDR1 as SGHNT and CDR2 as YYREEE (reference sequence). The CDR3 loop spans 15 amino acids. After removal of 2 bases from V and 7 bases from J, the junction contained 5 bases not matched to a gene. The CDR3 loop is CASSFPTSGVNEQFF. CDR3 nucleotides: TGTGCCAGCAGCTTTCCGACTAGCGGGGTTAATGAGCAGTTCTTC.

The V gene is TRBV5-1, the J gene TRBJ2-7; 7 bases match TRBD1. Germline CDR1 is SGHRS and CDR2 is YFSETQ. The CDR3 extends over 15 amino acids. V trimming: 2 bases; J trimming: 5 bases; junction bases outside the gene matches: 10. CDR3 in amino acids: CASSFSGTATNEQYF. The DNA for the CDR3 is TGCGCCAGCAGCTTCTCCGGGACAGCCACTAACGAGCAGTACTTC.

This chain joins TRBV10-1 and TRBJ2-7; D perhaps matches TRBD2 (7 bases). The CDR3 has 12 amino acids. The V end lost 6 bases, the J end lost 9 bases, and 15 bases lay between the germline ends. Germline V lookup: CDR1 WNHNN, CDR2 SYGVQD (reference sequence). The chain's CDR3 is CASRGGPVGQYF. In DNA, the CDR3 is TGCGCCAGCAGGGGGGGGCCCGTAGGGCAGTACTTC.

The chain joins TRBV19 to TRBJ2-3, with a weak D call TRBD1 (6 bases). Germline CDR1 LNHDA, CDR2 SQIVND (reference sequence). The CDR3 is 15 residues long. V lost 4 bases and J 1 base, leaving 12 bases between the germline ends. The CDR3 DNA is TGTGCCAGTAGTAACGGCAGGGGTGGCACAGATACGCAGTATTTT. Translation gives CASSNGRGGTDTQYF.

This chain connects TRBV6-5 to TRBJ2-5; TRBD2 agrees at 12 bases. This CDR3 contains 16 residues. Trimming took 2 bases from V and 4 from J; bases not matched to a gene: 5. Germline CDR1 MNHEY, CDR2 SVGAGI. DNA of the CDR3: TGTGCCAGCAGTTACATCGGACTAGCGGGACCAGAGACCCAGTACTTC. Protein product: CASSYIGLAGPETQYF.

The CDR3 nucleotides read TGTGCCAGCAGCTTGTTGGTGACAGACACCGGGGAGCTGTTTTTT. It yields the protein CASSLLVTDTGELFF. This rearrangement joins TRBV5-6 to TRBJ2-2, with D possibly matching TRBD1 (5 bases). The CDR3 runs 15 residues. Germline loops: CDR1 SGHDT, CDR2 YYEEEE. V was clipped by 1 base and J by 3 bases, with 10 bases between them.

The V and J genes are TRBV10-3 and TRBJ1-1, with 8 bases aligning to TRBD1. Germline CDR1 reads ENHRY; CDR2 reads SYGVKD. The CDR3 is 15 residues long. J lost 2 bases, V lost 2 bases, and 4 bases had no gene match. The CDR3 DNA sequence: TGTGCCATCAGTGAGCGGACAGGGATAAACACTGAAGCTTTCTTT. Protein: CAISERTGINTEAFF.

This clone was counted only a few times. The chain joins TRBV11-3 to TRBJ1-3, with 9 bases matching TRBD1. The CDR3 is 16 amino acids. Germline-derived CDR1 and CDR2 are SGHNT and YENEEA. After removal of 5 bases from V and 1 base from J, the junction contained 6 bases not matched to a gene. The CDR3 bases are TGTGCCAGCAGCAAACCCGGGACAGGGTCTGGAAACACCATATATTTT. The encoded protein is CASSKPGTGSGNTIYF.

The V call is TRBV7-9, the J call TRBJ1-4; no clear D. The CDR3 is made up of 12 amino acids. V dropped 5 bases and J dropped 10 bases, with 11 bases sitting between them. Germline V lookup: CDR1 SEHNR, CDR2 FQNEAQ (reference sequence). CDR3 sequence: CASSPRPGKLFF. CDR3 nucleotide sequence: TGTGCCAGCAGCCCCCGTCCTGGAAAACTGTTTTTT.

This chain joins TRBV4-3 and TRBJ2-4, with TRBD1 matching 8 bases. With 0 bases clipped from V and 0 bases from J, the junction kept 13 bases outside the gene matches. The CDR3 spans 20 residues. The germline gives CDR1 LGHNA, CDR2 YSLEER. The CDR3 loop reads CASSQERGLQGGLAKNIQYF. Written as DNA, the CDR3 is TGCGCCAGCAGCCAAGAAAGGGGATTACAGGGGGGCCTAGCCAAAAACATTCAGTACTTC.

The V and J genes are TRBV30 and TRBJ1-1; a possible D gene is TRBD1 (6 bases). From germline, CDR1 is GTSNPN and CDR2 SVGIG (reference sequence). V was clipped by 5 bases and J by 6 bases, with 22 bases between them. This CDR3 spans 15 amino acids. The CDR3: CAWFNRDKRGAEAFF. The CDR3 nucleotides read TGTGCCTGGTTCAACCGGGACAAAAGGGGAGCTGAAGCTTTCTTT.

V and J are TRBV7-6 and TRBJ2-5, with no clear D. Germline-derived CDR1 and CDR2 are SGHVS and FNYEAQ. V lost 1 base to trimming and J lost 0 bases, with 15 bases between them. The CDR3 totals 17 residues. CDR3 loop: CASSLGPTPIDQETQYF. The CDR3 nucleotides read TGTGCCAGCAGCTTAGGTCCGACCCCGATCGACCAAGAGACCCAGTACTTC.

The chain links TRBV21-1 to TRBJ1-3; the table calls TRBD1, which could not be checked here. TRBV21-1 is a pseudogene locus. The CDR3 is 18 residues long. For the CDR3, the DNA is TGTGCCAGCAGTATTATCAGGGACAGGCGATTCTCTGGAAACACCATATATTTT. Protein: CASSIIRDRRFSGNTIYF.

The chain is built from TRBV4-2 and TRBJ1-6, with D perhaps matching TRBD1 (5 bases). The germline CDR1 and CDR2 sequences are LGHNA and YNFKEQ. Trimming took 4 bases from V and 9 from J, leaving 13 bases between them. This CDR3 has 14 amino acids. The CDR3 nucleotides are TGTGCCAGCAGCCCCAGGGTCGTAGGTTCACCCCTCCACTTT. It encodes CASSPRVVGSPLHF.

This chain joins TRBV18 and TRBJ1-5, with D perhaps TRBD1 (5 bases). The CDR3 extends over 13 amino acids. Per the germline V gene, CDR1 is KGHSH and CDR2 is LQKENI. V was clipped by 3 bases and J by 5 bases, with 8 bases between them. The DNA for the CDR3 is TGTGCCAGCTCACCCCAGGGCGATCAGCCCCAGCATTTT. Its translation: CASSPQGDQPQHF.